One sample yielded the 27 T cell receptor beta chains listed below, sequenced in a study of monozygotic twins with inflammatory bowel disease. TCRdb re-called the 5' RACE reads and shows each CDR3 protein once, DNA omitted. The sample has some 450,000 distinct CDR3 sequences; the top ten hold around 2.4%. Sequenced sample: blood. The source of these receptors is a human donor with ulcerative colitis or Crohn's disease, or a healthy co-twin of an affected twin (not recorded which).

The chain has TRBV3-1 and TRBJ2-1. Germline V gives CDR1 LGHDT, CDR2 YNNKEL (reference sequence). The CDR3 consists of 13 residues. CDR3 amino acids: CASSQDPSNEQFF.

The V and J genes are TRBV4-2 and TRBJ2-1; TCRdb reports TRBD2, a call that lacks DNA to check it against. Looked up from germline, CDR1 is LGHNA and CDR2 is YNFKEQ. CDR3 size: 16 residues. The CDR3 reads CASSPLRASGMNEQFF.

The J gene is TRBJ2-7, the V gene TRBV3-1; without DNA, the TCRdb call of TRBD2 cannot be checked. Germline assignment: CDR1 LGHDT and CDR2 YNNKEL (reference sequence). The CDR3 length is 15 residues. The CDR3 protein is CASSRLAGSSYEQYF.

The rearrangement uses TRBV7-8 and TRBJ2-3; the TCRdb D gene call, TRBD2, has no DNA to confirm it. CDR3 length: 14 amino acids. Germline V CDR1 and CDR2: SGHVS, FQNEAQ. The CDR3 region is CASSTSMGRSTQYF.

The chain combines TRBV7-8 with TRBJ1-4; the D gene TCRdb calls, TRBD1, cannot be checked with no DNA. Germline V gives CDR1 SGHVS, CDR2 FQNEAQ. This CDR3 contains 18 residues. The CDR3 reads CASSFKDRIDSPNEKLFF.

This chain uses TRBV4-3 with TRBJ2-7; TCRdb indicates TRBD1, and absent DNA this call remains unverified. This CDR3 is 16 amino acids long. CDR1 is LGHNA, CDR2 YSLEER, per germline. The CDR3 region is CASSRRGGKGPYEQYF.

The genes are TRBV6-2 or TRBV6-3 and TRBJ2-1; there is no DNA to check the TCRdb D call of TRBD2. The V gene's germline CDR1 is MNHEY and CDR2 SVGEGT. This CDR3 is built from 17 residues. The CDR3 loop is CASSTHVGSGWGNEQFF.

This chain joins TRBV7-9 and TRBJ2-2; TCRdb picks TRBD1, but there is no DNA to check that call. CDR3 length: 14 residues. Germline assignment: CDR1 SEHNR and CDR2 FQNEAQ (reference sequence). The CDR3 is CASRGQGATGELFF. Variable domain in full (rest from reference TRBV7-9 and TRBJ2-2): DTGVSQNPRHKITKRGQNVTFRCDPISEHNRLYWYRQTLGQGPEFLTYFQNEAQLEKSRLLSDRFSAERPKGSFSTLEIQRTEQGDSAMYLCASRGQGATGELFFGEGSRLTVL.

The V gene is TRBV3-1, the J gene TRBJ2-2; the TCRdb call, TRBD2, lacks DNA for checking. The CDR3 runs to 17 residues. CDR1 is LGHDT and CDR2 is YNNKEL in the germline V gene (reference sequence). CDR3 sequence reads: CASSPLVRGADTGELFF.

This chain uses TRBV30 with TRBJ1-4. Germline CDR1 and CDR2: GTSNPN and SVGIG (reference sequence). This CDR3 has 12 amino acids. CDR3 sequence: CAWSVIGEKLFF.

The chain employs TRBV11-1 and TRBJ2-3; TCRdb lists TRBD1, though no DNA is available to test this call. The germline V gene encodes CDR1 SGHAT and CDR2 FQDESV (reference sequence). CDR3 size: 18 residues. CDR3 region: CASSLATGKGTITDTQYF.

The rearrangement joins TRBV20-1 to TRBJ1-1. The CDR3 spans 13 residues. The germline gives CDR1 DFQATT, CDR2 SNEGSKA (reference sequence). The CDR3 sequence is CSARVTGLTEAFF.

This sequence joins TRBV5-1 and TRBJ2-1; TCRdb names TRBD2, which stays unverified in the absence of DNA. Germline lookup yields CDR1 SGHRS and CDR2 YFSETQ. The CDR3 has 15 amino acids. The CDR3 here is CASSLEVRAYNEQFF.

The gene calls are TRBV9 and TRBJ2-1; TCRdb returns TRBD2, unconfirmable since there is no DNA. Germline CDR1 is SGDLS and CDR2 is YYNGEE. The CDR3 length is 15 residues. CDR3 amino acids: CASSVVAGGFNEQFF. Complete variable domain (other parts from reference TRBV9 and TRBJ2-1): DSGVTQTPKHLITATGQRVTLRCSPRSGDLSVYWYQQSLDQGLQFLIQYYNGEERAKGNILERFSAQQFPDLHSELNLSSLELGDSALYFCASSVVAGGFNEQFFGPGTRLTVL.

The CDR3 sequence is CSAKLSARETQYF. The rearrangement links TRBV20-1 to TRBJ2-5. The germline V gene has CDR1 DFQATT and CDR2 SNEGSKA (reference sequence). This CDR3 comprises 13 residues.

CDR3 protein: CAILPAGGNTGELFF. The chain combines TRBV10-3 with TRBJ2-2; TCRdb's assignment of TRBD2 cannot be checked, as there is no DNA. This CDR3 is 15 amino acids long. The V gene's germline CDR1 is ENHRY and CDR2 SYGVKD.

V and J are TRBV7-9 and TRBJ2-7; lacking DNA, the TRBD2 call made by TCRdb goes unchecked. The CDR3 consists of 12 residues. Germline lookup yields CDR1 SEHNR and CDR2 FQNEAQ (reference sequence). The CDR3 is CATSSGRREQYF. The entire variable domain, with the rest obtained from reference TRBV7-9 and TRBJ2-7, is as follows: DTGVSQNPRHKITKRGQNVTFRCDPISEHNRLYWYRQTLGQGPEFLTYFQNEAQLEKSRLLSDRFSAERPKGSFSTLEIQRTEQGDSAMYLCATSSGRREQYFGPGTRLTVT.

The chain joins TRBV9 to TRBJ2-1; the TRBD2 assignment by TCRdb is unverifiable without DNA. This CDR3 has 15 amino acids. Germline CDR1 SGDLS, CDR2 YYNGEE. CDR3 sequence: CASSVVSGRGSEQFF.

This rearrangement joins TRBV25-1 to TRBJ1-1; TCRdb's assignment of TRBD1 cannot be checked, as there is no DNA. The CDR3 spans 15 residues. CDR1 and CDR2 from the germline V gene are MGHDK and SYGVNS. CDR3: CASSEFGTVDTEAFF.

V is TRBV4-3 and J is TRBJ2-1; TCRdb selects TRBD2, and the lack of DNA leaves this call unchecked. Germline V lookup: CDR1 LGHNA, CDR2 YSLEER. CDR3 length: 17 residues. The CDR3 protein is CASSQDLTKRDNNEQFF.

The chain links TRBV5-1 to TRBJ2-1; TCRdb proposes TRBD2, but this gene call is untestable without DNA. This CDR3 has 16 amino acids. The V gene's germline CDR1 is SGHRS and CDR2 YFSETQ. This chain's CDR3 is CASSSSGTIIVDEQFF.

CDR3 sequence reads: CASSFGPSSGERQYF. V is TRBV12-3 or TRBV12-4 and J is TRBJ2-7; as DNA is missing, the TRBD2 call by TCRdb cannot be tested. CDR3 length equals 15 residues.

The V and J genes are TRBV4-3 and TRBJ2-1. The CDR3 loop spans 14 amino acids. Per the germline V gene, CDR1 is LGHNA and CDR2 is YSLEER. CDR3 loop: CASSQGEPSNEQFF.

V is TRBV30 and J is TRBJ1-3; TCRdb designates TRBD1, a call that cannot be tested without DNA. The CDR3 is 13 residues long. Looked up from germline, CDR1 is GTSNPN and CDR2 is SVGIG (reference sequence). The CDR3 sequence: CAWSIGTGNTIYF.

The gene calls are TRBV20-1 and TRBJ2-5. CDR3 size: 13 residues. The germline V gene encodes CDR1 DFQATT and CDR2 SNEGSKA (reference sequence). CDR3 sequence reads: CSARGPYQETQYF.

The rearrangement joins TRBV12-2 to TRBJ2-6. TRBV12-2 is reported as a pseudogene. This CDR3 spans 13 amino acids. CDR3 sequence: CASRTPGANVLTF.

The J gene is TRBJ2-2, the V gene TRBV12-3 or TRBV12-4; TCRdb's assignment of TRBD1 cannot be checked, as there is no DNA. CDR3 size: 13 residues. CDR3 amino acids: CASTHGDPGGLFF.